The next 12 T cell receptor beta chains were all read from a single sample in a study of beta chain features in type 1 diabetes. Study results and limitations: In every one of the four CD4+ subsets, TCRB CDR3s were moderately but significantly shorter in Type 1 diabetes patients.

These receptors' targets are unknown. Expressed TCRB transcripts were sequenced because the isolated RNA had all been reverse transcribed beforehand. TCRdb keeps only in-frame clones here, not all; method: immunoSEQ multiplex PCR. The profile shows around 100,000 clones, 25% to 35% of them singletons. The sample comprised central memory CD4+ T cells from blood. The receptors stem from a woman aged 18-29 years with type 1 diabetes.

CDR3 amino acids: CASSSGGAAKNIQYF. In nucleotides, the CDR3 is TGTGCCAGCAGTTCAGGGGGCGCTGCCAAAAACATTCAGTACTTC. The chain carries TRBV6-5 and TRBJ2-4; 8 nucleotides agree with TRBD1. Germline V gene lookup returns CDR1 MNHEY and CDR2 SVGAGI. This CDR3 spans 15 amino acids. The V and J ends lost 4 bases and 1 base, in that order; junction bases with no gene match: 3.

V and J are TRBV27 and TRBJ1-2, with a weak D call TRBD1 (6 bases). Germline lookup yields CDR1 MNHEY and CDR2 SMNVEV (reference sequence). Deletions cut 3 bases from V and 6 bases from J, with 17 bases between. The CDR3 runs 15 residues. CDR3 protein: CASSFGGPPEDGYTF. The CDR3 DNA reads as TGTGCCAGCAGTTTTGGGGGCCCCCCGGAAGATGGCTACACCTTC.

In this sample, this clone turned up a few times. The chain employs TRBV6-6 and TRBJ2-5, with unresolved D. The CDR3 length is 13 residues. Germline CDR1 is MNHNY and CDR2 is SVGAGI (reference sequence). Trimming removed 0 bases at V and 3 bases at J, with 5 bases between. DNA of the CDR3: TGTGCCAGCAGTTACTCGGCCGAAGAGACCCAGTACTTC. The encoded protein is CASSYSAEETQYF.

The sample holds a few counts of this clone. This chain links TRBV19 with TRBJ1-1; TRBD1 matches 8 bases. This CDR3 region has 15 residues. V lost 4 bases, J lost 0 bases, and 4 bases stayed unmatched. Germline lookup yields CDR1 LNHDA and CDR2 SQIVND (reference sequence). The DNA for the CDR3 is TGTGCCAGTAGTACTGACAGGGGATTGAACACTGAAGCTTTCTTT. This encodes CASSTDRGLNTEAFF.

V gene TRBV9 combines with J gene TRBJ2-1, with TRBD2 identical over 11 bases. The CDR3 runs 18 residues. Germline trimming cut 3 bases from V and 0 bases from J; bases unmatched to any gene: 8. CDR1 is SGDLS, CDR2 YYNGEE, per germline. CDR3 in amino acids: CASSALAGVQSSYNEQFF. CDR3 in DNA: TGTGCCAGCAGCGCACTAGCGGGAGTCCAAAGCTCCTACAATGAGCAGTTCTTC.

This chain joins TRBV28 and TRBJ2-6; perhaps TRBD1 as D (6 bases). CDR3 length equals 16 residues. Germline CDR1 MDHEN, CDR2 SYDVKM. V lost 5 bases to trimming and J lost 0 bases, with 11 bases between them. The CDR3 loop is CASSHRATSGANVLTF. In DNA form, the CDR3 reads TGTGCCAGCAGTCACAGGGCGACCTCTGGGGCCAACGTCCTGACTTTC.

V and J are TRBV30 and TRBJ2-2, with TRBD1 matching over 7 bases. V trimming: 0 bases; J trimming: 0 bases; junction bases outside the gene matches: 4. Germline V gives CDR1 GTSNPN, CDR2 SVGIG (reference sequence). The CDR3 totals 16 residues. The CDR3, as DNA: TGTGCCTGGAGTGTATTGGGACAGCCGAACACCGGGGAGCTGTTTTTT. Translated, it gives CAWSVLGQPNTGELFF.

V is TRBV11-3 and J is TRBJ1-1; D possibly corresponds to TRBD1 (6 bases). The V gene's germline CDR1 is SGHNT and CDR2 YENEEA. The length of the CDR3 is 14 residues. The V gene lost 2 bases and the J gene lost 3 bases, with 10 bases spanning the gap. Here the CDR3 DNA reads TGTGCCAGCAGCTTAAGGGGGGGCGACACTGAAGCTTTCTTT. Protein product: CASSLRGGDTEAFF.

The V call is TRBV28, the J call TRBJ2-7, with D possibly matching TRBD2 (6 bases). V was clipped by 5 bases and J by 9 bases, with 23 bases between them. The CDR3 extends over 15 amino acids. CDR1 and CDR2 from the germline V gene are MDHEN and SYDVKM. The CDR3 DNA sequence: TGTGCCAGCAGTGTAAACAGGCTGGGGGGAATGTGGCAGTACTTC. Translating gives CASSVNRLGGMWQYF.

V usage is TRBV10-1 and J usage is TRBJ2-7; TRBD1 aligns across 9 bases. V was pared by 5 bases and J by 5 bases, with 4 bases of the junction left unmatched. The germline V gene encodes CDR1 WNHNN and CDR2 SYGVQD (reference sequence). The CDR3 is made up of 13 amino acids. CDR3 coding DNA: TGCGCCAGCAGTTCGGGACAGGGTGACGAGCAGTACTTC. It yields the protein CASSSGQGDEQYF.

This clone has more than one count but fewer than ten. The chain has TRBV29-1 and TRBJ2-3; the D gene is possibly TRBD1 (6 bases). CDR1 is SQVTM and CDR2 is ANQGSEA in the germline V gene. The CDR3 sequence is 12 residues long. Trimming stripped 4 bases from V and 3 bases from J, with 8 bases between. The CDR3 bases are TGCAGCGTTGTGCAGGGGACAGATACGCAGTATTTT. Translating it yields CSVVQGTDTQYF.

CDR3 sequence reads: CASSMGTSGRGNEQFF. The DNA for the CDR3 is TGTGCCAGTAGTATGGGGACTAGCGGGAGGGGGAATGAGCAGTTCTTC. V and J are TRBV19 and TRBJ2-1; 16 bases align to TRBD2. J gave up 7 bases and V 3 bases, and 3 bases lay outside the gene matches. Germline CDR1 is LNHDA and CDR2 is SQIVND (reference sequence). The CDR3 contains 16 residues.